The T cell receptor (beta chain) under discussion was sequenced for a study of T cell changes during pregnancy in multiple sclerosis. TCRdb's table, derived via immunoSEQ multiplex PCR, lists solely in-frame clones and lacks some. In the table there are tens of thousands of clones, roughly 90% of which are singletons. The V end lost 2 bases, the J end lost 9 bases, and 11 bases lay between the germline ends. Germline values: CDR1 SEHNR, CDR2 FQNEAQ (reference sequence). This CDR3 contains 13 residues. This clone has just one count. The sequence was obtained from a female donor in good health, enrolled as a control in a pregnancy study. The gene calls are TRBV7-9 and TRBJ2-1, with D maybe TRBD2 (5 bases). The sample in question was peripheral blood, obtained in the third trimester of pregnancy. The CDR3 spells CASSLRGSGEQFF. The CDR3 DNA reads TGTGCCAGCAGCTTACGAGGGTCCGGTGAGCAGTTCTTC.